This is a list of T cell receptor beta chains from one sample in a study of T cells after yellow fever vaccination. MiXCR, run by TCRdb on the 5' RACE reads, gives a single entry per CDR3 protein. The sample lists 500,000 to 650,000 distinct CDR3 sequences, around an eighth occurring once. The material was PBMCs, obtained on the day of the yellow fever booster vaccination. All receptors derive from a man aged 25 to 40 who received the YFV17D yellow fever vaccine. CDR3s include the opening cysteine and the closing phenylalanine or tryptophan. The D gene is left open where the match is weak. Expanded clones are given a class, and other clones once, few, many or no size at all.

d_gene,abundance,j_gene,v_gene,CDR3nt,CDR3aa
TRBD1,NA,TRBJ2-5,TRBV28,TGTGCCAGCAGAAGTGCCGGGACAGCTTCTTCCGAGACCCAGTACTTC,CASRSAGTASSETQYF
NA,NA,TRBJ2-1,TRBV6-5,TGTGCCAGCAGTTACTCGAAACATTTCAATGAGCAGTTCTTC,CASSYSKHFNEQFF
NA,NA,TRBJ1-4,TRBV27,TGTGCCAGCAGTTTTCCTGATGAAAAACTGTTTTTT,CASSFPDEKLFF
NA,few,TRBJ2-7,TRBV20-1,TGCAGTGCTAGACCAGAGATCCGGGAGCAGTACTTC,CSARPEIREQYF
NA,many,TRBJ2-1,TRBV18,TGTGCCAGCTCACCTCCGGGGTACAATGAGCAGTTCTTC,CASSPPGYNEQFF
TRBD2,few,TRBJ2-1,TRBV20-1,TGCAGTGCTAGAAAGACTAGCGGAGGGGGAAACAATGAGCAGTTCTTC,CSARKTSGGGNNEQFF
NA,few,TRBJ1-5,TRBV7-2,TGTGCCAGCAGCTTATTGGGGGGGGAGCCCCAGCATTTT,CASSLLGGEPQHF
TRBD2,few,TRBJ2-5,TRBV10-3,TGTGCCATCAGTGACCGACTAGCGGGAGTGGAGACCCAGTACTTC,CAISDRLAGVETQYF
TRBD2,many,TRBJ2-1,TRBV15,TGTGCCACCAGCGGAGGACTAGCGGGAGTTCGGTTCTTC,CATSGGLAGVRFF
NA,few,TRBJ1-4,TRBV5-1,TGCGCCAGCAGGTTAGACAGGAATGAAAAACTGTTTTTT,CASRLDRNEKLFF
NA,NA,TRBJ2-6,TRBV5-4,TGTGCCAGCAGCTTGCGATATGATTCTGGGGCCAACGTCCTGACTTTC,CASSLRYDSGANVLTF
NA,few,TRBJ1-6,TRBV14,TGTGCCAGCAGCCAAGATTATCGGGGCTATAATTCACCCCTCCACTTT,CASSQDYRGYNSPLHF
TRBD2,NA,TRBJ2-5,TRBV7-6,TGTGCCAGCAGCCCACCGACTAGCAGGGACCAAGAGACCCAGTACTTC,CASSPPTSRDQETQYF
NA,few,TRBJ2-3,TRBV7-8,TGTGCCAGCAGCTGGGGAACCACAGATACGCAGTATTTT,CASSWGTTDTQYF
TRBD2,few,TRBJ2-7,TRBV20-1,TGCAGTGCTAGAGTCGGTAGCGGGCTTTCCTACGAGCAGTACTTC,CSARVGSGLSYEQYF
TRBD2,NA,TRBJ2-3,TRBV9,TGTGCCAGCAGCGTAGGTAGCGGGACAGATACGCAGTATTTT,CASSVGSGTDTQYF
NA,many,TRBJ2-7,TRBV12-3/TRBV12-4,TGTGCCAGCAGTTCGGTCGGTGTATGGAACTTC,CASSSVGVWNF
TRBD2,NA,TRBJ2-7,TRBV20-1,TGCAGTGCTAGGTCTAGCGGAGGGACCTACGAGCAGTACTTC,CSARSSGGTYEQYF
NA,NA,TRBJ2-7,TRBV5-4,TGTGCCAGCAGCGAGGACAGTATCAACGAGCAGTACTTC,CASSEDSINEQYF
NA,few,TRBJ2-1,TRBV7-2,TGTGCCAGCAGCTTAAACAGCCTCAATGAGCAGTTCTTC,CASSLNSLNEQFF
TRBD1,NA,TRBJ1-1,TRBV20-1,TGCAGTGCTGCACCAAGTCGGGGACAGGGGGCTGAAGCTTTCTTT,CSAAPSRGQGAEAFF
TRBD2,NA,TRBJ2-3,TRBV7-8,TGTGCCAGCAGCCCGATTGGGACTAGCGGGGACTCCGAGGCGCAGTATTTT,CASSPIGTSGDSEAQYF
TRBD2,NA,TRBJ2-1,TRBV7-8,TGTGCCAGCAGCTTAGCGTCGGGACTACCCAATGAGCAGTTCTTC,CASSLASGLPNEQFF
TRBD1,NA,TRBJ2-3,TRBV25-1,TGTGCCAGCACCGCCTCGGACAGGAACTTCACAGATACGCAGTATTTT,CASTASDRNFTDTQYF
TRBD2,NA,TRBJ2-1,TRBV12-3/TRBV12-4,TGTGCCAGCAGTCCTGGGACTAGCGCCGATGAGCAGTTCTTC,CASSPGTSADEQFF
NA,NA,TRBJ1-1,TRBV25-1,TGTGCCAGCTCAGAGGGCAGGGCTTTCTTT,CASSEGRAFF
NA,NA,TRBJ2-2,TRBV5-4,TGTGCCAGCAGCTTGGGATCGTGGAACACCGGGGAGCTGTTTTTT,CASSLGSWNTGELFF
TRBD1,few,TRBJ1-5,TRBV20-1,TGCAGTGCCCTCAGGGGGGGGCGGAACAATCAGCCCCAGCATTTT,CSALRGGRNNQPQHF
NA,few,TRBJ2-1,TRBV4-1,TGCGCCAGCAGCCTCGCGCCAGGAAGATCCTACAATGAGCAGTTCTTC,CASSLAPGRSYNEQFF
TRBD1,NA,TRBJ2-2,TRBV28,TGTGCCAGCACTCGAGGGGGACAGGGGACCGGGGAGCTGTTTTTT,CASTRGGQGTGELFF
TRBD1,few,TRBJ2-2,TRBV5-1,TGCGCCAGCAGCATTCCTAGACAGGGCACCGGGGAGCTGTTTTTT,CASSIPRQGTGELFF